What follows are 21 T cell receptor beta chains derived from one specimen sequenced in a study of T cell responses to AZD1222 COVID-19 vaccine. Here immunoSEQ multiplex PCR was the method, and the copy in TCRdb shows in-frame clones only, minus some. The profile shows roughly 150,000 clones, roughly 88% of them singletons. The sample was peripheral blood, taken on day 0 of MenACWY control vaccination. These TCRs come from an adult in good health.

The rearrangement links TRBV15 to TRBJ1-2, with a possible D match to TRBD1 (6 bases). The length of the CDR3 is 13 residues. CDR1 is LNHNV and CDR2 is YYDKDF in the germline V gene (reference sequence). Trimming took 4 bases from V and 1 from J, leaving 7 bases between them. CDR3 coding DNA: TGTGCCACCAGCATACAGGGTAACTATGGCTACACCTTC. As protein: CATSIQGNYGYTF.

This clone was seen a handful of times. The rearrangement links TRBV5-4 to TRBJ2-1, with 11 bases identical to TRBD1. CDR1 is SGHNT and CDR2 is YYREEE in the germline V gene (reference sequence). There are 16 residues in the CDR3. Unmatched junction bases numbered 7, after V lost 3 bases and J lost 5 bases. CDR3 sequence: CASSSVRDRGDNEQFF. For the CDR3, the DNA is TGTGCCAGCAGCTCGGTCCGGGACAGGGGGGACAATGAGCAGTTCTTC.

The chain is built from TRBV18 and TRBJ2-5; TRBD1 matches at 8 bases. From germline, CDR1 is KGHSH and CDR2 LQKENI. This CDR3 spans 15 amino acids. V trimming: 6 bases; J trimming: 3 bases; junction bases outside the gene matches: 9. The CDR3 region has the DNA TGTGCCAGCTCCCCGCCTCGACAGGGGAAAGAGACCCAGTACTTC. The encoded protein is CASSPPRQGKETQYF. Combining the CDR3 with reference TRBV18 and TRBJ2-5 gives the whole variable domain NAGVMQNPRHLVRRRGQEARLRCSPMKGHSHVYWYRQLPEEGLKFMVYLQKENIIDESGMPKERFSAEFPKEGPSILRIQQVVRGDSAAYFCASSPPRQGKETQYFGPGTRLLVL.

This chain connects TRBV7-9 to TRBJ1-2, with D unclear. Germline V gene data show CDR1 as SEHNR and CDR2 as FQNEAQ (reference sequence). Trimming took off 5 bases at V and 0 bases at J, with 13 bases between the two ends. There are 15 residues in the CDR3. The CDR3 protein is CASSPGPTSNYGYTF. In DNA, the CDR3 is TGTGCCAGCAGCCCCGGACCCACATCTAACTATGGCTACACCTTC.

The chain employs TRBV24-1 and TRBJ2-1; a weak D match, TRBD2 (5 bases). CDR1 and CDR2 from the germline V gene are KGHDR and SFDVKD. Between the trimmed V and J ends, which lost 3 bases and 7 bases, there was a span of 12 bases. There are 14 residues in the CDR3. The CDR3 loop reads CATSDRTPSNEQFF. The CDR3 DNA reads TGTGCCACCAGTGATCGGACTCCTAGTAATGAGCAGTTCTTC.

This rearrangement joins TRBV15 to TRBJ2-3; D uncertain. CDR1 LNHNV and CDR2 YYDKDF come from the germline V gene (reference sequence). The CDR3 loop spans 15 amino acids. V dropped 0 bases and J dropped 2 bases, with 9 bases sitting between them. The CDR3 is CATSRDVGSTDTQYF. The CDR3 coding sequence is TGTGCCACCAGCAGAGACGTCGGCTCCACAGATACGCAGTATTTT.

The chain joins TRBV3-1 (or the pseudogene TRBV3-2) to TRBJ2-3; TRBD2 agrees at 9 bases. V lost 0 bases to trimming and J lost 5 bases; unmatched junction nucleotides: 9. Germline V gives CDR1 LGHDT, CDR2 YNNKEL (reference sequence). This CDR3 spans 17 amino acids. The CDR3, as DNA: TGTGCCAGCAGCCAAGATCGGGGCGGGGGGGCCATAGATACGCAGTATTTT. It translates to CASSQDRGGGAIDTQYF.

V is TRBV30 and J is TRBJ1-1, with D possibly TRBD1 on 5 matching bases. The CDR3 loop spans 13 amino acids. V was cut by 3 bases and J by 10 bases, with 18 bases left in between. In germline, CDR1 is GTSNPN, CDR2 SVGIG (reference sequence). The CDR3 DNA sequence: TGTGCCTGGAGCTCCCCCGGGACGGTGGCAGCTTTCTTT. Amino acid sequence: CAWSSPGTVAAFF.

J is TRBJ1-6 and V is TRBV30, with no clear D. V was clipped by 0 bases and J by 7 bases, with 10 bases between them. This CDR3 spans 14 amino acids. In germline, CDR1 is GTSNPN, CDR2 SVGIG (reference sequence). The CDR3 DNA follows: TGTGCCTGGAGTGTCGTGGATCGCAATTCACCCCTCCACTTT. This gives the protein CAWSVVDRNSPLHF.

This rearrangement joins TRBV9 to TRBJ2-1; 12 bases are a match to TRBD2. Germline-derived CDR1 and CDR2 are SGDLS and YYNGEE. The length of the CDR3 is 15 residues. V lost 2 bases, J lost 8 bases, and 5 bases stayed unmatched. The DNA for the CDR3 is TGTGCCAGCAGCGTGCTAGCGGGGGGGCCCGATGAGCAGTTCTTC. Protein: CASSVLAGGPDEQFF.

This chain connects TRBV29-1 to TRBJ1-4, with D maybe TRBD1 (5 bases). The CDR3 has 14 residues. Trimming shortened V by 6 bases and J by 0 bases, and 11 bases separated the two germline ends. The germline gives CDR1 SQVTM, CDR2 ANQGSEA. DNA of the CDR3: TGCAGCGTCATAGGGGAGGCAACTAATGAAAAACTGTTTTTT. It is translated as CSVIGEATNEKLFF.

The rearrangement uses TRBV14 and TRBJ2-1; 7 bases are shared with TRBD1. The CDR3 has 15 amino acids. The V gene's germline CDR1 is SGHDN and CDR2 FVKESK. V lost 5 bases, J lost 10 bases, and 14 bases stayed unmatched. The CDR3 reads CASSARDRISGEQFF. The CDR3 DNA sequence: TGTGCCAGCAGCGCCCGGGACAGAATAAGCGGAGAGCAGTTCTTC.

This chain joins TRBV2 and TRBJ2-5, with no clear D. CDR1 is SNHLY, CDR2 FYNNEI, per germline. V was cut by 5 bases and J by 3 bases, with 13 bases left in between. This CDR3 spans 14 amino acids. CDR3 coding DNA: TGTGCCAGCAGTTACCTGACGGCCGAAGAGACCCAGTACTTC. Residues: CASSYLTAEETQYF.

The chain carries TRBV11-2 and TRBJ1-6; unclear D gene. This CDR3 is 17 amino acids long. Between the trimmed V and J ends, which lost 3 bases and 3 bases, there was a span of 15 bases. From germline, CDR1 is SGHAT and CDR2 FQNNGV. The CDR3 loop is CASSFGRPYYYNSPLHF. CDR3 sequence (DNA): TGTGCCAGCAGCTTTGGCCGGCCCTATTACTATAATTCACCCCTCCACTTT.

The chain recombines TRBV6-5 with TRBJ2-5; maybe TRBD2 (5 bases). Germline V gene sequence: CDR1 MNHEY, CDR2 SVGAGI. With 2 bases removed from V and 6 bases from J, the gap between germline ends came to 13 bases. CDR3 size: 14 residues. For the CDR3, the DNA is TGTGCCAGCAGTTACCGATCCGGGGTGAAGACCCAGTACTTC. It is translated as CASSYRSGVKTQYF.

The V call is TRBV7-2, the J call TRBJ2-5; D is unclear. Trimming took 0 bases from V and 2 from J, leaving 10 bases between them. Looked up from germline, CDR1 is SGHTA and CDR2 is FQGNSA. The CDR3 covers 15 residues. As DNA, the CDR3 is TGTGCCAGCAGCTTAGCGGCGACGGTACAAGAGACCCAGTACTTC. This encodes CASSLAATVQETQYF.

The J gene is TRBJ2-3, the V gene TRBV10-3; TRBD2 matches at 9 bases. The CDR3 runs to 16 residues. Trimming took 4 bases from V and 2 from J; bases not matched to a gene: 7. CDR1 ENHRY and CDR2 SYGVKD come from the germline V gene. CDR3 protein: CAISARVAGDTDTQYF. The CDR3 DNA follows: TGTGCCATCAGTGCCCGGGTAGCGGGGGACACAGATACGCAGTATTTT.

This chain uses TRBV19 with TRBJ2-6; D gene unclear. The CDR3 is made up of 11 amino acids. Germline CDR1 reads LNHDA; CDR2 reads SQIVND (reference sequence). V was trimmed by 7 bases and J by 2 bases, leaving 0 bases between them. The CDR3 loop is CASTGANVLTF. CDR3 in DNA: TGTGCCAGTACTGGGGCCAACGTCCTGACTTTC.

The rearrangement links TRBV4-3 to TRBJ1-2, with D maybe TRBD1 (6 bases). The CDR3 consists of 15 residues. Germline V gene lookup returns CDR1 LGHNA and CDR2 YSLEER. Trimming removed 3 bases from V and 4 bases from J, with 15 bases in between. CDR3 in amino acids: CASSQDEGVSYGYTF. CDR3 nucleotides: TGCGCCAGCAGCCAGGACGAGGGGGTTAGCTATGGCTACACCTTC.

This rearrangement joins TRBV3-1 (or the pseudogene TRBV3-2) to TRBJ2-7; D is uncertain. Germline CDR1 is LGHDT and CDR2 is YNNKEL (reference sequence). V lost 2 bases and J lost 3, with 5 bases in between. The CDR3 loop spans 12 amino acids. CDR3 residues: CASSQRDYEQYF. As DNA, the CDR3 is TGTGCCAGCAGCCAAAGAGACTACGAGCAGTACTTC.

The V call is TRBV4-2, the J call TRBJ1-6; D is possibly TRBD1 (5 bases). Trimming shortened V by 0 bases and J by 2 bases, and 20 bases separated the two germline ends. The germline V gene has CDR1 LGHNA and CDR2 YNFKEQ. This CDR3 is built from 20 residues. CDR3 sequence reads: CASSQEGGMGVATYNSPLHF. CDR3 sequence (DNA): TGTGCCAGCAGCCAAGAGGGGGGTATGGGGGTAGCCACCTATAATTCACCCCTCCACTTT.